This TCR beta chain was sequenced for a study of shared clonotypes between healthy human individuals. J was trimmed by 6 bases and V by 0 bases; bases with no gene match: 15. Germline V gene sequence: CDR1 MGHRA, CDR2 YSYEKL. This CDR3 spans 18 amino acids. The naive CD8 fraction comprised CD45RO-negative cells positively selected for CCR7 and excluded terminally differentiated effector memory CD45RA+ cells. The data were produced by immunoSEQ multiplex PCR, yet TCRdb's version contains in-frame clones alone and is incomplete. The sample lists roughly 650,000 clones; approximately 96% were seen once.

Sequencing input: naive CD8+ T cells sorted from blood. This chain connects TRBV4-1 to TRBJ2-3, with 7 positions matching TRBD2. This TCR was recovered from a woman aged 25-40 years in good health. The CDR3 spells CASSQEGLGLGVSDTQYF. DNA of the CDR3: TGCGCCAGCAGCCAAGAAGGACTCGGACTAGGGGTTTCGGATACGCAGTATTTT.